One and the same sample provided the 5 T cell receptor beta chains below, sequenced in a study of shared clonotypes between healthy human individuals. The method was immunoSEQ multiplex PCR; TCRdb's version includes in-frame clones alone and lacks a portion of them. The table shows 2 million to 2.5 million clones, with 80% to 95% occurring only once. The source material was naive CD4+ T cells from PBMCs. The subset here: CD45RA+ positively selected. The receptors derive from a man aged 18-30 years in good health. Some clones in this sample may be carry-over from other donors' samples.

Remarks on this clone: Other DNA sequences from this sample encode an identical CDR3 as well. The genes are TRBV7-3 and TRBJ2-3; 8 positions agree with TRBD1. CDR3 length equals 14 residues. Losses at the gene ends were 5 bases for V and 3 bases for J; bases not matched to a gene: 4. Looked up from germline, CDR1 is SGHTA and CDR2 is FQGTGA. CDR3 bases: TGTGCCAGCAGCAGGACAGGGTTGACAGATACGCAGTATTTT. Translation: CASSRTGLTDTQYF.

V usage is TRBV2 and J usage is TRBJ1-2; perhaps TRBD1 as D (6 bases). The V gene lost 6 bases and the J gene lost 5 bases, with 16 bases spanning the gap. The CDR3 covers 14 residues. Germline V gene sequence: CDR1 SNHLY, CDR2 FYNNEI. CDR3 loop: CASRNIQGGYGYTF. The DNA of the CDR3 is TGTGCCAGCAGGAATATACAGGGCGGGTATGGCTACACCTTC. Variable domain in full (rest from reference TRBV2 and TRBJ1-2): EPEVTQTPSHQVTQMGQEVILRCVPISNHLYFYWYRQILGQKVEFLVSFYNNEISEKSEIFDDQFSVERPDGSNFTLKIRSTKLEDSAMYFCASRNIQGGYGYTFGSGTRLTVV.

This sequence joins TRBV28 and TRBJ1-2; D gene ambiguous. The CDR3 covers 14 residues. CDR1 and CDR2 (germline): MDHEN, SYDVKM. Trimming pared 5 bases from V and 1 base from J, leaving 11 bases between. The DNA for the CDR3 is TGTGCCAGCAGTCGGCGGGGTTTTAACTATGGCTACACCTTC. This translates into CASSRRGFNYGYTF.

On this clone: The same CDR3 also results from other DNA sequences found in this sample. This chain connects TRBV15 to TRBJ1-2; 7 positions match TRBD1. After removal of 6 bases from V and 1 base from J, the junction contained 14 bases not matched to a gene. There are 17 residues in the CDR3. Per the germline V gene, CDR1 is LNHNV and CDR2 is YYDKDF (reference sequence). The CDR3 here is CATSPLVGSGGNYGYTF. The CDR3 DNA reads as TGTGCCACCAGTCCCCTCGTCGGGTCAGGGGGTAACTATGGCTACACCTTC.

A note on this clone: The same CDR3 is also encoded by other DNA sequences in this sample. The V call is TRBV5-1, the J call TRBJ1-1; no firm D call. Germline CDR1 reads SGHRS; CDR2 reads YFSETQ. The CDR3 sequence is 14 residues long. The V end lost 0 bases, the J end lost 2 bases, and 8 bases lay between the germline ends. The CDR3 protein is CASSLEARNTEAFF. The CDR3, as DNA: TGCGCCAGCAGCTTGGAGGCCAGAAACACTGAAGCTTTCTTT.